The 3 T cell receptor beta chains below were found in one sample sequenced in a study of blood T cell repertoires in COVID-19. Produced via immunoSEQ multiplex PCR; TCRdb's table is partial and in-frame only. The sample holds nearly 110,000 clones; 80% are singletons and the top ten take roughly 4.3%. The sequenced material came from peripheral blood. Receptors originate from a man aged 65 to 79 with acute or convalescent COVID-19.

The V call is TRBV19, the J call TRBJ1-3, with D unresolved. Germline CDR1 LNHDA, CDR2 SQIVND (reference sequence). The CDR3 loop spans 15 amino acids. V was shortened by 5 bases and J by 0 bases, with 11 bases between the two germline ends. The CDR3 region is CASSRGPLSGNTIYF. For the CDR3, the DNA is TGTGCCAGTAGTCGCGGGCCCCTCTCTGGAAACACCATATATTTT.

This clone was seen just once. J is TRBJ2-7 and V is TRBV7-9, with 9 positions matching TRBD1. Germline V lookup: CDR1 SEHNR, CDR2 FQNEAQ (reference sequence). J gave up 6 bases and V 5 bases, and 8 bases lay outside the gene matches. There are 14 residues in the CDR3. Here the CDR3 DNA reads TGTGCCAGCAGCATGAGCGGGACAGGGACCGAGCAGTACTTC. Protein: CASSMSGTGTEQYF.

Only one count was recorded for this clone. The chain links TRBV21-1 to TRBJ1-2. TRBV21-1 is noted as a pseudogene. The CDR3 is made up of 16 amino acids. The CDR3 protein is CASSKSAGTGGNGYTF. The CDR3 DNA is TGTGCCAGCAGCAAATCCGCCGGGACGGGAGGGAATGGCTACACCTTC.